The source of this TCR beta chain is a study of CD8 T cells in Susac syndrome. There are 12 residues in the CDR3. In germline, CDR1 is GTSNPN, CDR2 SVGIG (reference sequence). Trimming cost V 8 bases and J 8 bases, with 18 bases left between them. An amount of RNA that ranged from roughly 0.45 to 1 ug was reverse transcribed with random hexamers. TCRdb reprocessed the immunoSEQ multiplex PCR reads via MiXCR and lists one record per CDR3 protein. Seen here are about 210,000 distinct CDR3 sequences, roughly 96% observed once, and the top ten hold 0.075% to 0.095%. The source is a human donor with multiple sclerosis. This chain links TRBV30 with TRBJ1-2; the D gene is possibly TRBD1 (5 bases). The material sequenced was CD4+ T cells from PBMCs. CDR3 bases: TGTGCCGGCCCCGGGACGCGGGGAGGCTACACCTTC. This translates into CAGPGTRGGYTF.